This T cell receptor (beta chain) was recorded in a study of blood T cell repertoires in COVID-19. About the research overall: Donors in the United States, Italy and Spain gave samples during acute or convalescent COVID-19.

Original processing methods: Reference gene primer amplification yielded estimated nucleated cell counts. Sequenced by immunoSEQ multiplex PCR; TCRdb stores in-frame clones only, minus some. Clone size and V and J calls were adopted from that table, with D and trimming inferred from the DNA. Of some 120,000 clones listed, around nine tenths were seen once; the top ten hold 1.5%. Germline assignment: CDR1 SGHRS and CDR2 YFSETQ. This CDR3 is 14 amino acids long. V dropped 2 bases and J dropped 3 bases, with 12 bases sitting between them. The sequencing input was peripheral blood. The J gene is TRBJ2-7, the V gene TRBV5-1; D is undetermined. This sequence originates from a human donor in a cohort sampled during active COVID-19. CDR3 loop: CASSFATTSYEQYF. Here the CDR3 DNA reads TGCGCCAGCAGCTTTGCGACAACAAGCTACGAGCAGTACTTC.